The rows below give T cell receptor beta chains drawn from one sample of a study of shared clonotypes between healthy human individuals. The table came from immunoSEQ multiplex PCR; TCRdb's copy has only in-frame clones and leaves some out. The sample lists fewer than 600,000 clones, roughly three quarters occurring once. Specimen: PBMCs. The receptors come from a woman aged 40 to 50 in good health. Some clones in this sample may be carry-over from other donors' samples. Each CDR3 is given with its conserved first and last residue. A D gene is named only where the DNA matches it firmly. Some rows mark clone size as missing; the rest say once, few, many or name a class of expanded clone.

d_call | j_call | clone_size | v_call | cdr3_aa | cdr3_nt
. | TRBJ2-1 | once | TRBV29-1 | CSVKGQGSEQFF | TGCAGCGTCAAAGGCCAGGGGTCTGAGCAGTTCTTC
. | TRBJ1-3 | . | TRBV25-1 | CASRPDGNTIYF | TGTGCCAGCAGGCCTGATGGAAACACCATATATTTT
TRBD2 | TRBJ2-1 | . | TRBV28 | CASSTYPGLAGYNEQFF | TGTGCCAGCAGCACTTATCCGGGACTAGCGGGTTACAATGAGCAGTTCTTC
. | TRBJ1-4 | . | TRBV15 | CATSITPGVGEKLFF | TGTGCCACCAGCATTACCCCGGGGGTCGGTGAAAAACTGTTTTTT
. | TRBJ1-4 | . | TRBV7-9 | CASSFITDSATNEKLFF | TGTGCCAGCAGCTTCATCACCGACAGTGCAACTAATGAAAAACTGTTTTTT
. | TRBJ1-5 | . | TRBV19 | CASSGGAGRYSNQPQHF | TGTGCCAGTAGTGGGGGGGCAGGGAGATATAGCAATCAGCCCCAGCATTTT
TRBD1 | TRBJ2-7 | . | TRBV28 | CASSRTGRWEQYF | TGTGCCAGCAGTCGGACAGGGCGCTGGGAGCAGTACTTC
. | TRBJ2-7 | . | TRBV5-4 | CASSLRQYGPHEQYF | TGTGCCAGCAGCTTGAGACAGTATGGTCCCCACGAGCAGTACTTC
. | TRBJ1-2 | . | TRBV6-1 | CASTGVSYGYTF | TGTGCCAGCACGGGGGTCAGCTATGGCTACACCTTC
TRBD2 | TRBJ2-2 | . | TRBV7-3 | CASSSPTSRNTGELFF | TGTGCCAGCAGCTCGCCGACTAGCCGAAACACCGGGGAGCTGTTTTTT
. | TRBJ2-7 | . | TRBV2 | CASSERSRGGAGEQYF | TGTGCCAGCAGTGAACGTTCCCGGGGAGGAGCTGGCGAGCAGTACTTC
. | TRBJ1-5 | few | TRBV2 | CASQGSRGQPQHF | TGTGCCAGCCAGGGATCTCGGGGTCAGCCCCAGCATTTT
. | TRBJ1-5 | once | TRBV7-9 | CASSLPGQPQHF | TGTGCCAGCAGCTTACCAGGTCAGCCCCAGCATTTT
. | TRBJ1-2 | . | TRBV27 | CASSLTANGGYTF | TGTGCCAGCAGTTTAACGGCCAACGGAGGCTACACCTTC
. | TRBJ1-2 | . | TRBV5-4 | CASSASNYGYTF | TGTGCCAGCAGCGCCAGTAACTATGGCTACACCTTC
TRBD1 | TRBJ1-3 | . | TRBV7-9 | CASSSWGRGHSGNTIYF | TGTGCCAGCAGCTCATGGGGCAGGGGGCATTCTGGAAACACCATATATTTT
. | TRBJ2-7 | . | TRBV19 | CASSSGGGSSYEQYF | TGTGCCAGTTCTTCAGGGGGGGGTAGCTCCTACGAGCAGTACTTC
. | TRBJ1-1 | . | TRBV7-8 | CASSLVVNTEAFF | TGTGCCAGCAGCTTAGTCGTGAACACTGAAGCTTTCTTT
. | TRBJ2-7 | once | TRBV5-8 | CASSLNREVNEQYF | TGTGCCAGCAGCTTGAACAGGGAAGTAAACGAGCAGTACTTC
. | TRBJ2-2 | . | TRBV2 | CASREDRNTGELFF | TGTGCCAGCAGGGAAGACAGGAACACCGGGGAGCTGTTTTTT
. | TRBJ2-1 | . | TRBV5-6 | CASSPTPSSYNEQFF | TGTGCCAGCAGCCCAACGCCCAGCTCCTACAATGAGCAGTTCTTC
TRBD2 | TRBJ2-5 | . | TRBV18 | CASSILAGQETQYF | TGTGCCAGCTCAATACTAGCGGGACAAGAGACCCAGTACTTC
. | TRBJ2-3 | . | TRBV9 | CASSGGTGYGAHPDTQYF | TGTGCCAGCAGCGGTGGTACGGGTTATGGAGCGCACCCAGATACGCAGTATTTT
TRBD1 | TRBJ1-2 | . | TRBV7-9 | CASSPSGTGDGYTF | TGTGCCAGCAGCCCCAGCGGGACAGGGGATGGCTACACCTTC
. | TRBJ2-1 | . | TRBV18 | CASSPTDRGEQFF | TGTGCCAGCTCACCAACTGATCGGGGTGAGCAGTTCTTC
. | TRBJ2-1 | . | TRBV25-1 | CASSGGGHRYPYGGEQFF | TGTGCCAGCAGTGGAGGGGGACACAGATACCCCTACGGGGGGGAGCAGTTCTTC
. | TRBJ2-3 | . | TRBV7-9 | CASSPLADTDTQYF | TGTGCCAGCAGCCCCTTAGCGGATACAGATACGCAGTATTTT
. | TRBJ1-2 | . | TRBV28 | CASRGAAPAVGYTF | TGTGCCAGCAGGGGGGCCGCACCGGCAGTTGGCTACACCTTC
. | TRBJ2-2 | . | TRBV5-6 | CASSLGGGTGELFF | TGTGCCAGCAGCTTGGGGGGCGGCACCGGGGAGCTGTTTTTT
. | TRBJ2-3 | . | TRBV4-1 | CASSQVGGLPADTQYF | TGCGCCAGCAGCCAAGTGGGGGGGCTGCCGGCAGATACGCAGTATTTT
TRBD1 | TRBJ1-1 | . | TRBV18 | CASSPGTGGKTEAFF | TGTGCCAGCTCACCGGGGACAGGGGGCAAGACTGAAGCTTTCTTT